This TCR beta chain was found in a study of shared clonotypes between healthy human individuals. Deletions cut 0 bases from V and 9 bases from J, with 9 bases between. CDR1 and CDR2 from the germline V gene are MNHNY and SVGAGI (reference sequence). The CDR3 is made up of 13 amino acids. All donors were healthy HIV-negative adults lacking recent acute infections or vaccinations. Every one of the donors was a Caucasian adult that lived in Nashville, Tennessee. The protocol was immunoSEQ multiplex PCR, while the TCRdb copy is restricted to in-frame clones and leaves out a portion. The table has approximately 1,500,000 clones, approximately 98% seen once.

The rearrangement uses TRBV6-6 and TRBJ2-1; D is ambiguous. This TCR was recovered from a man aged 25-40 years in good health. Sequencing was carried out using naive CD4+ T cells sorted from blood. As for subset: CD45RA+ positively selected. The CDR3 DNA follows: TGTGCCAGCAGTTACTCGATCGGTACTGAGCAGTTCTTC. Amino acid sequence: CASSYSIGTEQFF.